A single sample is the source of the 32 T cell receptor beta chains below, sequenced in a study of blood T cell repertoires in COVID-19. Only in-frame clones appear in the TCRdb table, and some are missing; sequencing was by immunoSEQ multiplex PCR. This sample has tens of thousands of clones; 80% to 90% occur once, and the top ten carry more than 15%. Source material: peripheral blood. The receptors come from a man between 65 and 85 years old with acute or convalescent COVID-19.

This clone was detected only once. The chain combines TRBV5-4 with TRBJ2-1, with TRBD2 matching 8 bases. Germline-derived CDR1 and CDR2 are SGHNT and YYREEE (reference sequence). The CDR3 extends over 16 amino acids. Trimming removed 3 bases from V and 2 bases from J; junction bases left unmatched: 7. Written as DNA, the CDR3 is TGTGCCAGCAGCTCCCAGACTAGCGAGGCCTACAATGAGCAGTTCTTC. As protein: CASSSQTSEAYNEQFF.

This chain joins TRBV7-3 and TRBJ2-5, with TRBD1 matching 8 bases. With V trimmed by 2 bases and J by 5 bases, 10 bases remained unmatched. The CDR3 has 16 residues. CDR1 is SGHTA, CDR2 FQGTGA, per germline. The DNA of the CDR3 is TGTGCCAGCAGCTTATCACGGACAGGGTCTTTGGAGACCCAGTACTTC. Translated: CASSLSRTGSLETQYF.

The chain carries TRBV18 and TRBJ2-7; TRBD2 agrees at 9 bases. Trimming took 1 base from V and 7 from J; bases not matched to a gene: 5. Per the germline V gene, CDR1 is KGHSH and CDR2 is LQKENI. This CDR3 has 14 residues. CDR3 coding DNA: TGTGCCAGCTCACCACTAGCGGGAGAGGGGGAGCAGTACTTC. Amino acids: CASSPLAGEGEQYF.

This clone has a single count. The rearrangement uses TRBV5-1 and TRBJ1-5; TRBD1 aligns across 10 bases. The CDR3 is 15 amino acids. V dropped 0 bases and J dropped 4; count of bases not matched to a gene: 1. The V gene's germline CDR1 is SGHRS and CDR2 YFSETQ. CDR3 nucleotides: TGCGCCAGCAGCTTGGGGGACAGGGGTAATCAGCCCCAGCATTTT. The encoded protein is CASSLGDRGNQPQHF.

This clone turned up a few times. The rearrangement joins TRBV5-4 to TRBJ2-7; a weak D match, TRBD2 (5 bases). Trimming took off 0 bases at V and 6 bases at J, with 13 bases between the two ends. In germline, CDR1 is SGHNT, CDR2 YYREEE (reference sequence). The CDR3 is made up of 14 amino acids. The CDR3, as DNA: TGTGCCAGCAGCTTGGGAGGGAGCAAGAGCGAGCAGTACTTC. It codes for CASSLGGSKSEQYF.

The chain joins TRBV4-3 to TRBJ1-3; D unresolved. Germline V gene sequence: CDR1 LGHNA, CDR2 YSLEER. Trimming took off 2 bases at V and 1 base at J, with 9 bases between the two ends. The CDR3 has 15 residues. CDR3 in DNA: TGCGCCAGCAGCCAAATTCCCACATCTGGAAACACCATATATTTT. Translated: CASSQIPTSGNTIYF.

The chain recombines TRBV7-3 with TRBJ2-3; D is undetermined. This CDR3 contains 15 residues. The germline V and J ends were trimmed by 4 bases and 0 bases, with 11 bases remaining between them. Germline lookup yields CDR1 SGHTA and CDR2 FQGTGA. As DNA, the CDR3 is TGTGCCAGCAGCTCCCAGGCCACTAGCACAGATACGCAGTATTTT. Its translation is CASSSQATSTDTQYF.

The chain combines TRBV11-2 with TRBJ1-6; 7 bases fit TRBD1. The CDR3 contains 17 residues. Germline V gene lookup returns CDR1 SGHAT and CDR2 FQNNGV. V lost 8 bases and J lost 4; bases outside the gene matches: 14. In DNA form, the CDR3 reads TGTGCCAGCCGCTCAGGGGGACTAGGAGAATATAATTCACCCCTCCACTTT. Amino acid sequence: CASRSGGLGEYNSPLHF.

The gene calls are TRBV5-1 and TRBJ2-7; 8 nucleotides match TRBD1. This CDR3 has 17 amino acids. Trimming cost V 3 bases and J 0 bases; bases outside gene matches: 11. CDR1 and CDR2 (germline): SGHRS, YFSETQ. The CDR3 nucleotides read TGCGCCAGCAGCTCGGACCTGACAGGGGACGGCTCCTACGAGCAGTACTTC. The encoded protein is CASSSDLTGDGSYEQYF.

The genes are TRBV19 and TRBJ1-2; TRBD1 matches at 9 bases. From germline, CDR1 is LNHDA and CDR2 SQIVND (reference sequence). This CDR3 has 13 residues. Losses at the gene ends were 10 bases for V and 4 bases for J; bases not matched to a gene: 7. Here the CDR3 DNA reads TGTGCCACTTCGGACAGGGGTTTCTATGGCTACACCTTC. Protein: CATSDRGFYGYTF.

V is TRBV4-1 and J is TRBJ2-1; 13 bases agree with TRBD2. The CDR3 covers 15 residues. After removal of 2 bases from V and 10 bases from J, the junction contained 5 bases not matched to a gene. Germline CDR1 is MGHRA and CDR2 is YSYEKL. The CDR3 loop is CASSQTSGRAWEQFF. The DNA for the CDR3 is TGCGCCAGCAGCCAAACTAGCGGGAGGGCCTGGGAGCAGTTCTTC.

The V gene is TRBV4-2, the J gene TRBJ1-1; D not certain. CDR1 and CDR2 from the germline V gene are LGHNA and YNFKEQ. V was clipped by 1 base and J by 10 bases, with 13 bases between them. This CDR3 is 13 amino acids long. The chain's CDR3 is CASSQAPEEGAFF. CDR3 nucleotides: TGTGCCAGCAGCCAAGCGCCAGAGGAGGGAGCTTTCTTT.

The rearrangement joins TRBV11-3 to TRBJ2-3; 7 positions match TRBD2. The CDR3 runs 14 residues. The trim removed 6 bases at V and 0 bases at J, leaving 3 bases unmatched. Germline lookup yields CDR1 SGHNT and CDR2 YENEEA. The CDR3 DNA sequence: TGTGCCAGCAGGGGGGGGGAGAGCACAGATACGCAGTATTTT. This translates into CASRGGESTDTQYF.

A single count supports this clone. This rearrangement joins TRBV5-6 to TRBJ1-5, with 8 bases aligning to TRBD1. The CDR3 loop spans 14 amino acids. CDR1 is SGHDT, CDR2 YYEEEE, per germline. V gave up 4 bases and J gave up 6 bases; unmatched junction bases: 6. This CDR3 reads CASSRTGNGQPQHF. CDR3 nucleotide sequence: TGTGCCAGCAGCAGGACAGGGAACGGTCAGCCCCAGCATTTT.

This chain joins TRBV28 and TRBJ1-1, with D possibly TRBD1 on 5 matching bases. V was cut by 8 bases and J by 3 bases, with 13 bases left in between. This CDR3 has 13 amino acids. In germline, CDR1 is MDHEN, CDR2 SYDVKM. The CDR3 coding sequence is TGTGCCAGCCGGGGGGGGTGGGACACTGAAGCTTTCTTT. This codes for CASRGGWDTEAFF.

Written as DNA, the CDR3 is TGTGCCAGCAGTAACACAGGGGGGAAGAACACTGAAGCTTTCTTT. As protein: CASSNTGGKNTEAFF. J is TRBJ1-1 and V is TRBV6-5, with 8 bases aligning to TRBD1. J gave up 1 base and V 5 bases, and 6 bases lay outside the gene matches. The germline V gene has CDR1 MNHEY and CDR2 SVGAGI. This CDR3 has 15 amino acids.

The chain is built from TRBV9 and TRBJ1-3; TRBD1 aligns across 7 bases. Per the germline V gene, CDR1 is SGDLS and CDR2 is YYNGEE. V dropped 9 bases and J dropped 0; count of bases not matched to a gene: 9. This CDR3 is 15 amino acids long. The CDR3 protein is CAITRDSPSGNTIYF. The CDR3 DNA reads as TGTGCCATTACCCGGGACAGCCCCTCTGGAAACACCATATATTTT. The variable domain in full, with the rest retrieved from reference TRBV9 and TRBJ1-3, is DSGVTQTPKHLITATGQRVTLRCSPRSGDLSVYWYQQSLDQGLQFLIQYYNGEERAKGNILERFSAQQFPDLHSELNLSSLELGDSALYFCAITRDSPSGNTIYFGEGSWLTVV.

V usage is TRBV18 and J usage is TRBJ1-4; possibly TRBD1 for D (5 bases). This CDR3 has 15 amino acids. CDR1 is KGHSH, CDR2 LQKENI, per germline. V was clipped by 3 bases and J by 0 bases, with 8 bases between them. Written as DNA, the CDR3 is TGTGCCAGCTCACCGGGAGGGGCAACTAATGAAAAACTGTTTTTT. Residues: CASSPGGATNEKLFF.

This rearrangement joins TRBV29-1 to TRBJ1-2, with a weak D call TRBD1 (5 bases). The CDR3 is 13 amino acids. From germline, CDR1 is SQVTM and CDR2 ANQGSEA. V lost 7 bases and J 5 bases, leaving 17 bases between the germline ends. The CDR3 DNA is TGCAGCGCCGACGGGGGGATCGGGTATGGCTACACCTTC. This sequence encodes CSADGGIGYGYTF.

DNA for the CDR3: TGTGCCAGTAGTCCGATGACAGGTTCCAGCAATCAGCCCCAGCATTTT. Encoded protein: CASSPMTGSSNQPQHF. The chain uses TRBV19 and TRBJ1-5, with D perhaps TRBD1 (6 bases). The CDR3 is 16 amino acids. CDR1 and CDR2 from the germline V gene are LNHDA and SQIVND (reference sequence). The V end was cut by 5 bases, the J end by 1 base, with 15 bases between. Using reference TRBV19 and TRBJ1-5 for the parts outside the CDR3, the full variable domain is DGGITQSPKYLFRKEGQNVTLSCEQNLNHDAMYWYRQDPGQGLRLIYYSQIVNDFQKGDIAEGYSVSREKKESFPLTVTSAQKNPTAFYLCASSPMTGSSNQPQHFGDGTRLSIL.

This chain links TRBV25-1 with TRBJ2-2; maybe TRBD2 (5 bases). This CDR3 has 11 residues. Germline CDR1 MGHDK, CDR2 SYGVNS. V was clipped by 11 bases and J by 3 bases, with 7 bases between them. The CDR3 spells CASGYTGELFF. The CDR3 DNA reads TGTGCCTCGGGGTACACCGGGGAGCTGTTTTTT.

The chain joins TRBV3-1 (or the pseudogene TRBV3-2) to TRBJ1-4; 7 bases map to TRBD1. The CDR3 spans 14 residues. CDR1 LGHDT and CDR2 YNNKEL come from the germline V gene (reference sequence). V lost 1 base and J lost 8; bases outside the gene matches: 4. CDR3 protein: CASSQGQGGEKLFF. CDR3 coding DNA: TGTGCCAGCAGCCAAGGACAGGGTGGGGAAAAACTGTTTTTT.

V usage is TRBV11-2 and J usage is TRBJ2-3, with a weak D call TRBD2 (5 bases). The ends were cut back, 5 bases at V and 0 bases at J, with 15 bases in the middle. This CDR3 comprises 16 residues. The germline CDR1 and CDR2 sequences are SGHAT and FQNNGV. As DNA, the CDR3 is TGTGCCAGCAGCCCCAGACGGGGAACTAGCACAGATACGCAGTATTTT. This gives the protein CASSPRRGTSTDTQYF. Full variable domain (missing parts from reference TRBV11-2 and TRBJ2-3): EAGVAQSPRYKIIEKRQSVAFWCNPISGHATLYWYQQILGQGPKLLIQFQNNGVVDDSQLPKDRFSAERLKGVDSTLKIQPAKLEDSAVYLCASSPRRGTSTDTQYFGPGTRLTVL.

This chain connects TRBV7-3 to TRBJ2-1; 8 nucleotides match TRBD2. CDR3 length: 16 residues. Losses at the gene ends were 2 bases for V and 4 bases for J; bases not matched to a gene: 7. Germline V gene sequence: CDR1 SGHTA, CDR2 FQGTGA. The CDR3 loop reads CASSLAAGAEYNEQFF. Written as DNA, the CDR3 is TGTGCCAGCAGCTTAGCAGCGGGAGCCGAATACAATGAGCAGTTCTTC. Together with reference TRBV7-3 and TRBJ2-1, the CDR3 gives the full variable domain: GAGVSQTPSNKVTEKGKYVELRCDPISGHTALYWYRQSLGQGPEFLIYFQGTGAADDSGLPNDRFFAVRPEGSVSTLKIQRTERGDSAVYLCASSLAAGAEYNEQFFGPGTRLTVL.

The chain recombines TRBV27 with TRBJ1-2; D perhaps matches TRBD1 (5 bases). The CDR3 length is 15 residues. Germline loops: CDR1 MNHEY, CDR2 SMNVEV (reference sequence). Trimming removed 1 base from V and 3 bases from J, with 12 bases in between. CDR3 sequence (DNA): TGTGCCAGCAGTTTATTGGGCAGGGAAGACTATGGCTACACCTTC. Protein: CASSLLGREDYGYTF.

DNA for the CDR3: TGTGCCAGCAGCCTGGGACAGGGTGTATCACCCCTCCACTTT. Translating gives CASSLGQGVSPLHF. The rearrangement uses TRBV7-2 and TRBJ1-6; 9 bases agree with TRBD1. The CDR3 totals 14 residues. The germline CDR1 and CDR2 sequences are SGHTA and FQGNSA. Unmatched junction bases numbered 6, after V lost 5 bases and J lost 10 bases.

The chain links TRBV4-1 to TRBJ2-7; TRBD2 matches 11 bases. CDR1 MGHRA and CDR2 YSYEKL come from the germline V gene. The CDR3 contains 16 residues. Germline trimming cut 6 bases from V and 0 bases from J; bases unmatched to any gene: 7. CDR3 sequence reads: CASRRGLAESSYEQYF. DNA for the CDR3: TGCGCCAGCAGACGGGGACTAGCGGAGAGCTCCTACGAGCAGTACTTC.

The rearrangement uses TRBV2 and TRBJ2-3, with D uncertain. In germline, CDR1 is SNHLY, CDR2 FYNNEI. The CDR3 is 11 amino acids. V lost 6 bases to trimming and J lost 9 bases, with 10 bases between them. In DNA form, the CDR3 reads TGTGCCAGCAGGATAGCTCAGACGCAGTATTTT. Protein: CASRIAQTQYF.

V usage is TRBV5-4 and J usage is TRBJ2-7, with TRBD2 matching 10 bases. Germline V gene lookup returns CDR1 SGHNT and CDR2 YYREEE (reference sequence). This CDR3 region has 14 residues. The V segment lost 4 bases and the J segment 3 bases; nucleotides outside the gene matches: 4. Written as DNA, the CDR3 is TGTGCCAGCAGCACTAGCGGGGCCTACTACGAGCAGTACTTC. This sequence encodes CASSTSGAYYEQYF. The full variable domain, completed using reference TRBV5-4 and TRBJ2-7, is ETGVTQSPTHLIKTRGQQVTLRCSSQSGHNTVSWYQQALGQGPQFIFQYYREEENGRGNFPPRFSGLQFPNYSSELNVNALELDDSALYLCASSTSGAYYEQYFGPGTRLTVT.

The J gene is TRBJ1-1, the V gene TRBV5-4, with 8 bases lining up with TRBD1. V was pared by 0 bases and J by 11 bases, with 3 bases of the junction left unmatched. The CDR3 sequence is 12 residues long. Germline CDR1 SGHNT, CDR2 YYREEE (reference sequence). The CDR3 sequence: CASSLEDRDAFF. CDR3 nucleotides: TGTGCCAGCAGCTTGGAGGACAGGGATGCTTTCTTT. The full variable domain, its missing parts supplied by reference TRBV5-4 and TRBJ1-1, is ETGVTQSPTHLIKTRGQQVTLRCSSQSGHNTVSWYQQALGQGPQFIFQYYREEENGRGNFPPRFSGLQFPNYSSELNVNALELDDSALYLCASSLEDRDAFFGQGTRLTVV.

This clone came up once. The chain recombines TRBV7-9 with TRBJ1-5; 7 bases align to TRBD1. The CDR3 has 11 residues. Germline V CDR1 and CDR2: SEHNR, FQNEAQ (reference sequence). The V segment lost 6 bases and the J segment 11 bases; nucleotides outside the gene matches: 4. The CDR3 nucleotides read TGTGCCAGCAGTCAACAGGGGACCCAGCATTTT. It encodes CASSQQGTQHF.

This chain uses TRBV5-1 with TRBJ1-5; D unresolved. V was clipped by 4 bases and J by 6 bases, with 14 bases between them. This CDR3 contains 14 residues. Germline V gene sequence: CDR1 SGHRS, CDR2 YFSETQ. CDR3: CASSAAPAGQPQHF. CDR3 in DNA: TGCGCCAGCAGCGCTGCACCGGCGGGTCAGCCCCAGCATTTT.